This TCR beta chain comes out of a study of beta chain features in type 1 diabetes. General study results and limits: Shorter TCRB CDR3s, moderately but significantly so, marked every one of the four CD4+ subsets in Type 1 diabetes patients.

Germline-derived CDR1 and CDR2 are SGHDN and FVKESK. This CDR3 is 13 amino acids long. V lost 6 bases, J lost 5 bases, and 6 bases stayed unmatched. Comment on this clone: The antigen is unknown.

Sequencing targeted expressed TCRB transcripts, as all isolated RNA had been reverse transcribed. Sequenced by immunoSEQ multiplex PCR; TCRdb stores in-frame clones only, minus some. The table lists around 690,000 clones, around an eighth of them singletons. The chain carries TRBV14 and TRBJ1-1; 7 nucleotides line up with TRBD1. The sequenced material came from naive CD4+ T cells from blood. The sequence derives from a man aged 25 to 45 with type 1 diabetes. CDR3 in amino acids: CASRLDRDTEAFF. CDR3 coding DNA: TGTGCCAGCAGACTCGACAGGGATACTGAAGCTTTCTTT.